A selection of T cell receptor beta chains follows, all from one sample in a study of T cell changes during pregnancy in multiple sclerosis. Assay used: immunoSEQ multiplex PCR; TCRdb lists only in-frame clones, some missing. The sample has over 50,000 clones, 85% to 95% seen once. Sequencing used peripheral blood, obtained in the second trimester of pregnancy. Every receptor here comes from a female donor with multiple sclerosis, enrolled in a pregnancy study. CDR3s include the opening cysteine and the closing phenylalanine or tryptophan. D genes are given only for firm matches. Size is stated for part of the rows, as once, few or many counts, or as a class when the clone is expanded.

TGTGCCAGCAGTGAAGTGTTAGGAGGTGAGACCCAGTACTTC,CASSEVLGGETQYF,-,TRBJ2-5,-,TRBV25-1
TGTGCCAGCAGTGGACCGGGACAGGGACATTACGAGCAGTACTTC,CASSGPGQGHYEQYF,TRBD1,TRBJ2-7,-,TRBV6-1
TGTGCCAGCAGTTTGGGACTAGCGGGAGTCTACGAGCAGTACTTC,CASSLGLAGVYEQYF,TRBD2,TRBJ2-7,medium-sized,TRBV27
TGCGCCAGCAGCCAAGAGGGCGGGATGGGCGAAAAACTGTTTTTT,CASSQEGGMGEKLFF,-,TRBJ1-4,-,TRBV4-3
TGTGCCAGTAGAACCGGGACAGGGGGCAATCAGCCCCAGCATTTT,CASRTGTGGNQPQHF,TRBD1,TRBJ1-5,-,TRBV19
TGTGCCAGCAGCCGGGACAGGGGTATTCAGGAGACCCAGTACTTC,CASSRDRGIQETQYF,TRBD1,TRBJ2-5,-,TRBV5-6
TGTGCCAGCAGCTTCCGACTAGCCAGGAACACCGGGGAGCTGTTTTTT,CASSFRLARNTGELFF,TRBD2,TRBJ2-2,-,TRBV7-3
TGTGCCAGCAGCTTGAACAGGGGGCTAAATAATGAAAAACTGTTTTTT,CASSLNRGLNNEKLFF,TRBD1,TRBJ1-4,-,TRBV5-8
TGTGCCAGCTCACCGGGACTAGCGCGTAGCACAGATACGCAGTATTTT,CASSPGLARSTDTQYF,TRBD2,TRBJ2-3,-,TRBV18
TGTGCCAGCAGTCAGCCCGGGACAGGGCAAGAGACCCAGTACTTC,CASSQPGTGQETQYF,TRBD1,TRBJ2-5,-,TRBV28
TGTGCCAGCAGTACGCAGGTTAAGACTGAAGCTTTCTTT,CASSTQVKTEAFF,-,TRBJ1-1,-,TRBV7-9
TGTGCCAGCAGCTCAAGACAGGGGGCTCCCAAAAACATTCAGTACTTC,CASSSRQGAPKNIQYF,TRBD1,TRBJ2-4,-,TRBV7-2
TGCAGCGCTGGAGGAGACAGGGTTGCCGGGGAGCTGTTTTTT,CSAGGDRVAGELFF,TRBD1,TRBJ2-2,-,TRBV29-1
TGTGCCACCTCCAAAGCGGGGAATGAGCAGTTCTTC,CATSKAGNEQFF,TRBD2,TRBJ2-1,once,TRBV7-9
TGTGCCAGCAGTCTTACTTTGGGGGGACTCACCGGGGAGCTGTTTTTT,CASSLTLGGLTGELFF,-,TRBJ2-2,-,TRBV27
TGCGCCAGCAGCCGCATAAGCGGTGAGCAGTTCTTC,CASSRISGEQFF,-,TRBJ2-1,-,TRBV4-1
TGTGCCAGCAGCTTGGGCGGTTCCTTCGGCTACACCTTC,CASSLGGSFGYTF,-,TRBJ1-2,once,TRBV5-5
TGTGCCAGCAGCCCGGGGACTAGCGGTTTAGGAACCGGGGAGCTGTTTTTT,CASSPGTSGLGTGELFF,TRBD2,TRBJ2-2,-,TRBV5-6
TGTGCCAGCTCCCCGGGACAGTTCCTCTCTGGGGCCAACGTCCTGACTTTC,CASSPGQFLSGANVLTF,TRBD1,TRBJ2-6,-,TRBV9
TGTGCCACCAGCAAAGGGCGGGAGGGGTACAATGAGCAGTTCTTC,CATSKGREGYNEQFF,TRBD2,TRBJ2-1,-,TRBV15
TGTGCCATCAGTCGACAGGTCGGACAGGGGCCACAAGAGACCCAGTACTTC,CAISRQVGQGPQETQYF,TRBD1,TRBJ2-5,-,TRBV10-3
TGTGCCAGCGGTCAAGTGGAGAGAACCTACGAGCAGTACTTC,CASGQVERTYEQYF,-,TRBJ2-7,-,TRBV6-5
TGTGCCAGCAGCTTGGCCGGGTACAATCAGCCCCAGCATTTT,CASSLAGYNQPQHF,-,TRBJ1-5,-,TRBV5-6
TGTGCCAGCAGCTTCCCAGGGGCTGATACGCAGTATTTT,CASSFPGADTQYF,-,TRBJ2-3,-,TRBV7-2
TGTGCCAGCAGCCAGAACATAGGACTAGCGGGAGGATCAGATACGCAGTATTTT,CASSQNIGLAGGSDTQYF,TRBD2,TRBJ2-3,-,TRBV14
TGTGCCAGCAGCCCACGACTAGCCACACTCCTGAGCACAGATACGCAGTATTTT,CASSPRLATLLSTDTQYF,TRBD2,TRBJ2-3,-,TRBV9
TGCGCCAGCAGCCAAACCACAGGGTCTGGAAACACCATATATTTT,CASSQTTGSGNTIYF,-,TRBJ1-3,-,TRBV4-1
TGCGCCAGCAGCCAAGATAGGGGCCTACGTTACGAGCAGTACTTC,CASSQDRGLRYEQYF,-,TRBJ2-7,-,TRBV4-3
TGTGCCAGCACCCCCCACTTGGACTACACCTACAATGAGCAGTTCTTC,CASTPHLDYTYNEQFF,-,TRBJ2-1,-,TRBV7-9